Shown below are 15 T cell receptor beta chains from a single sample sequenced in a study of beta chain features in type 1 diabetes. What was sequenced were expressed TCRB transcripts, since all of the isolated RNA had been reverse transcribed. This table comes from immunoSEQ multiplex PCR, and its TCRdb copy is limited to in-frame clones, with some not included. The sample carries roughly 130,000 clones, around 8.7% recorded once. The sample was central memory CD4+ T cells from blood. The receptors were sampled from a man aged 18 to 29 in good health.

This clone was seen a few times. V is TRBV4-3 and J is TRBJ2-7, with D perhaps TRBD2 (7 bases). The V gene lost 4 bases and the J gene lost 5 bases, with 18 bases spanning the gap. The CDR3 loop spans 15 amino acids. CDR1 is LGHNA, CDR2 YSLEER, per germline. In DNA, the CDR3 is TGCGCCAGCAGCCCGCGGGGAGGGGGTTCCCACGAGCAGTACTTC. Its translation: CASSPRGGGSHEQYF.

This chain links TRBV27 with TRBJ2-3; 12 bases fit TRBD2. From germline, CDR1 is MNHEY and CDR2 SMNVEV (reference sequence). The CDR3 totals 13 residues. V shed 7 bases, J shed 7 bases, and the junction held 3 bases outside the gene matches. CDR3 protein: CASTSGGANTQYF. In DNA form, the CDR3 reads TGTGCCAGCACTAGCGGGGGGGCAAATACGCAGTATTTT.

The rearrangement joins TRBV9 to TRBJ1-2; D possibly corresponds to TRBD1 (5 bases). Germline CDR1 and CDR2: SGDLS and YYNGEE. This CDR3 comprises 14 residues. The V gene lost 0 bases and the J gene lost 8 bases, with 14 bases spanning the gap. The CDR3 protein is CASSVGQGLGGYTF. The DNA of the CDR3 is TGTGCCAGCAGCGTAGGGCAGGGCTTGGGCGGCTACACCTTC.

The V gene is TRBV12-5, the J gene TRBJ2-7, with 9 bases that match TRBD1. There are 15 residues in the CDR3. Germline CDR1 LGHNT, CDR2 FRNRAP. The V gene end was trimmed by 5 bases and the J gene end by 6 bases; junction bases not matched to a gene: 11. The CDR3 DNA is TGTGCTAGTGGTCCTGGGACAGGGAGCCTTCTCGAGCAGTACTTC. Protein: CASGPGTGSLLEQYF.

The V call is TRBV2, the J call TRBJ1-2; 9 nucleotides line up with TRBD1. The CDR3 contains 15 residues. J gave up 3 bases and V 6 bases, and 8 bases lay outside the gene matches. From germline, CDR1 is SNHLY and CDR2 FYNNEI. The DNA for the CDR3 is TGTGCCAGCAGGAAACAGGGGGCTGTCGACTATGGCTACACCTTC. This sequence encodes CASRKQGAVDYGYTF.

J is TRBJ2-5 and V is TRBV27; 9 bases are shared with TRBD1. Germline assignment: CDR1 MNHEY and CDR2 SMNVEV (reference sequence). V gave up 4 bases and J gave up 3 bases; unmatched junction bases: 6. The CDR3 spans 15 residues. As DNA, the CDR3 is TGTGCCAGCAGTTCGGACCGGGACAGGGAAGAGACCCAGTACTTC. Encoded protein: CASSSDRDREETQYF.

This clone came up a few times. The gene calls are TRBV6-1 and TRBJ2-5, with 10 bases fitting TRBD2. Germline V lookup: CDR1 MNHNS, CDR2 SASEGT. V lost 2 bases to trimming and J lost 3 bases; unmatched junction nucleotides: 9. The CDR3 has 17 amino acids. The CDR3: CASSEHGASGGKETQYF. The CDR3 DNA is TGTGCCAGCAGTGAACATGGGGCTAGCGGGGGCAAAGAGACCCAGTACTTC.

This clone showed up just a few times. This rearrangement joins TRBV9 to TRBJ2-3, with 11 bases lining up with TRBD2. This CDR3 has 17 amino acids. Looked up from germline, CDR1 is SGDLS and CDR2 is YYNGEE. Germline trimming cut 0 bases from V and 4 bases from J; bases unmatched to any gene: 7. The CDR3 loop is CASSVGNSGGAPDTQYF. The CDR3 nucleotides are TGTGCCAGCAGCGTAGGTAATAGCGGGGGGGCCCCAGATACGCAGTATTTT.

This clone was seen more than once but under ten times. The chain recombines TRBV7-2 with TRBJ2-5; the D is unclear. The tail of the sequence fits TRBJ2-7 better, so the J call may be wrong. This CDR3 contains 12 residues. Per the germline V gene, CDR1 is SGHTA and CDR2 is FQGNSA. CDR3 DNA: TGTGCCAGCAGCCCCATCTCCTACGAGCAGTACTTC. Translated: CASSPISYEQYF.

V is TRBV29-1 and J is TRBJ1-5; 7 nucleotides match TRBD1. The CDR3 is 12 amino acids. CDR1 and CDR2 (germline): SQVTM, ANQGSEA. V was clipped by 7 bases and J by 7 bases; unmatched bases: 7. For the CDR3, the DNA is TGCAGCGCCGTGACAGGGTTGCAGCCCCAGCATTTT. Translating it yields CSAVTGLQPQHF.

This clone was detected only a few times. This CDR3 reads CASSLLAGAYNEQFF. CDR3 nucleotides: TGTGCCAGCAGCCTTCTAGCGGGGGCCTACAATGAGCAGTTCTTC. The chain uses TRBV7-9 and TRBJ2-1; 10 positions agree with TRBD2. V dropped 5 bases and J dropped 2; count of bases not matched to a gene: 3. There are 15 residues in the CDR3. In germline, CDR1 is SEHNR, CDR2 FQNEAQ (reference sequence).

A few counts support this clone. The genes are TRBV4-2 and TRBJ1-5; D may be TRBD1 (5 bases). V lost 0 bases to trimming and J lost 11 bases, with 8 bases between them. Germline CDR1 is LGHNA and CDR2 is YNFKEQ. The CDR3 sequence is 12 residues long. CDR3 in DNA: TGTGCCAGCAGCCAAGATCAGGGTACCCAGCATTTT. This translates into CASSQDQGTQHF.

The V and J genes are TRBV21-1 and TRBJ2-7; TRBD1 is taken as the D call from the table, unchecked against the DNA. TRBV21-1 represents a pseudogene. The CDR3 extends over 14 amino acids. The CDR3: CASSKGTGHYEQYF. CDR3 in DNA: TGTGCCAGCAGCAAAGGAACAGGGCACTACGAGCAGTACTTC.

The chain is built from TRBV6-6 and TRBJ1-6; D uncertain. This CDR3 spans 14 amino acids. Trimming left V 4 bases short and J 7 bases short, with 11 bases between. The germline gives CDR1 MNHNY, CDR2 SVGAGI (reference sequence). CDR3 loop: CASSWRQKNSPLHF. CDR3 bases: TGTGCCAGCAGTTGGCGGCAGAAGAATTCACCCCTCCACTTT.

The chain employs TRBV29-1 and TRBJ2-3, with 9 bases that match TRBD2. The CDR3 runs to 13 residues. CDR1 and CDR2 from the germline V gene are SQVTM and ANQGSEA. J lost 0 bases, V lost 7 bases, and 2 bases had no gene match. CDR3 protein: CSERGVSTDTQYF. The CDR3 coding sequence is TGCAGCGAGCGGGGGGTTAGCACAGATACGCAGTATTTT.